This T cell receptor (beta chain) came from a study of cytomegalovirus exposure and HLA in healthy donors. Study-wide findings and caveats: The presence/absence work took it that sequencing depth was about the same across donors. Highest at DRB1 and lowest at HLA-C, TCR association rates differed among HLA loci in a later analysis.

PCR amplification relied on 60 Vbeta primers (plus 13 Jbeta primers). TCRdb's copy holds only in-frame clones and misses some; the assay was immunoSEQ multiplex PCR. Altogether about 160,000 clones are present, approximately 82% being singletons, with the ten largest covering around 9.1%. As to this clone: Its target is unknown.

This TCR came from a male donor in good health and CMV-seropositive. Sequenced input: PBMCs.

The CDR3 is CASSKDGGPTEAFF. CDR3 DNA: TGTGCCAGCAGCAAAGATGGGGGCCCCACTGAAGCTTTCTTT. V is TRBV11-2 and J is TRBJ1-1; possibly TRBD1 for D (6 bases). The CDR3 loop spans 14 amino acids. V lost 5 bases and J 4 bases, leaving 14 bases between the germline ends. Germline CDR1 SGHAT, CDR2 FQNNGV.